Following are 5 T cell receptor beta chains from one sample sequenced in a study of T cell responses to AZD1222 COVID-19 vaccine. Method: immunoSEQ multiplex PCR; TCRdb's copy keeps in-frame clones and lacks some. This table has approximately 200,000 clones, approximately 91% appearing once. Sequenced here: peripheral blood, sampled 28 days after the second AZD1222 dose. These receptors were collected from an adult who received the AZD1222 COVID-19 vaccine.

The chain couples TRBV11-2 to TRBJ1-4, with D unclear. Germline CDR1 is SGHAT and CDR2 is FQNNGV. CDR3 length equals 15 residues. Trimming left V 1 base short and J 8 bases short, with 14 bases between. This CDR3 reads CASSLVTSFEEKLFF. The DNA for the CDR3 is TGTGCCAGCAGCTTAGTTACCTCATTTGAGGAAAAACTGTTTTTT.

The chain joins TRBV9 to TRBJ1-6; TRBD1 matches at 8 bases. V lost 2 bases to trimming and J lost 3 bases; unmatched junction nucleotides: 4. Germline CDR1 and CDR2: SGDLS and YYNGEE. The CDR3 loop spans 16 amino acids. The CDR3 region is CASSVDRGSYNSPLHF. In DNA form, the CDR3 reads TGTGCCAGCAGCGTCGACAGGGGAAGCTATAATTCACCCCTCCACTTT.

As DNA, the CDR3 is TGCAGTGCTAGTTACGGGAACTCCTACGAGCAGTACTTC. It encodes CSASYGNSYEQYF. The chain combines TRBV20-1 with TRBJ2-7, with a weak D call TRBD2 (5 bases). The V end was cut by 3 bases, the J end by 0 bases, with 9 bases between. Germline V CDR1 and CDR2: DFQATT, SNEGSKA (reference sequence). The CDR3 loop spans 13 amino acids.

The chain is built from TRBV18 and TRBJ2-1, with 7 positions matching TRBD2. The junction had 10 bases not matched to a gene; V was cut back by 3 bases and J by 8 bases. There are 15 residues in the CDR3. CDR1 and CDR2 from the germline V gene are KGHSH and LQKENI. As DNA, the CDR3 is TGTGCCAGCTCACCTCGTCAAGCGGGAAGTGATGAGCAGTTCTTC. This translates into CASSPRQAGSDEQFF.

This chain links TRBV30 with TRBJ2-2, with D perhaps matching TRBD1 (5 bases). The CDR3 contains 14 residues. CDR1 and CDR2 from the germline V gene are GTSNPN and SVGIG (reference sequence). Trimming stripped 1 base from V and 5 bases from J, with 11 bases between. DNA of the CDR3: TGTGCCTGGAGTGGAAAGGGGCGTACCGGGGAGCTGTTTTTT. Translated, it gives CAWSGKGRTGELFF.